A selection of T cell receptor beta chains follows, all from one sample in a study of early T cells in non-severe SARS-CoV-2 infection. Via MiXCR, TCRdb re-called the 5' RACE reads, giving one row per CDR3 protein. The sample includes tens of thousands of distinct CDR3 sequences, roughly 5.7% seen only once; the top ten take roughly 6.3%. The input for sequencing was whole blood, taken at baseline. All receptors derive from an adult who was a healthcare worker with PCR-confirmed SARS-CoV-2 infection or an uninfected control (not recorded which). CDR3s leave out the opening cysteine and the closing phenylalanine or tryptophan. Each record gives: J gene, V gene, clone size, CDR3 protein. Rows may omit the clone size; those that give it use once, few, many or a size class.

j_call: TRBJ2-5
v_call: TRBV19
clone_size: few
cdr3_aa: ATRGAPGETQY

j_call: TRBJ2-7
v_call: TRBV6-6
clone_size: medium-sized
cdr3_aa: ASSYSMAGLSRSYEQY

j_call: TRBJ2-3
v_call: TRBV7-9
clone_size: many
cdr3_aa: ASSLGRTGGTDTQY

j_call: TRBJ2-2
v_call: TRBV24-1
clone_size: .
cdr3_aa: ATSDLDRAETGELF

j_call: TRBJ2-2
v_call: TRBV10-3
clone_size: .
cdr3_aa: ASRLAGSVGELF

j_call: TRBJ1-1
v_call: TRBV11-2
clone_size: many
cdr3_aa: ASSLRGTEAF

j_call: TRBJ2-6
v_call: TRBV24-1
clone_size: many
cdr3_aa: AIQGLYSGANVLT

j_call: TRBJ2-1
v_call: TRBV29-1
clone_size: many
cdr3_aa: SALPGLAHNEQF

j_call: TRBJ1-5
v_call: TRBV28
clone_size: .
cdr3_aa: ASRPLRGGQPQH

j_call: TRBJ1-5
v_call: TRBV2
clone_size: .
cdr3_aa: ASSGGQGPQH

j_call: TRBJ2-1
v_call: TRBV11-2
clone_size: many
cdr3_aa: ASSLADVRNEQF

j_call: TRBJ2-1
v_call: TRBV7-2
clone_size: few
cdr3_aa: ASSLRLAGTYNEQF

j_call: TRBJ2-5
v_call: TRBV19
clone_size: many
cdr3_aa: ASSMGGGPRETQY

j_call: TRBJ2-3
v_call: TRBV6-5
clone_size: few
cdr3_aa: ASSYSKLRADTQY

j_call: TRBJ1-1
v_call: TRBV5-1
clone_size: .
cdr3_aa: ASSTGMNTEAF

j_call: TRBJ2-5
v_call: TRBV10-2
clone_size: .
cdr3_aa: ASSESTLVRETQY

j_call: TRBJ2-7
v_call: TRBV10-3
clone_size: many
cdr3_aa: AIRGDPYEQY

j_call: TRBJ2-2
v_call: TRBV4-1
clone_size: many
cdr3_aa: ASSQGFNGRGSTGELF

j_call: TRBJ2-2
v_call: TRBV27
clone_size: many
cdr3_aa: ASSFTGANTGELF

j_call: TRBJ2-3
v_call: TRBV7-9
clone_size: many
cdr3_aa: ASSFWLGDTDTQY

j_call: TRBJ2-5
v_call: TRBV20-1
clone_size: many
cdr3_aa: SAPYRGQTQY

j_call: TRBJ2-2
v_call: TRBV7-9
clone_size: .
cdr3_aa: ASSLKGGITGELF

j_call: TRBJ2-5
v_call: TRBV18
clone_size: few
cdr3_aa: ASSPSGRAGETQY

j_call: TRBJ1-2
v_call: TRBV6-4
clone_size: .
cdr3_aa: ASSIDRGTNYGYT

j_call: TRBJ2-7
v_call: TRBV4-1
clone_size: many
cdr3_aa: ASSQGGSTGGSETYEQY

j_call: TRBJ2-3
v_call: TRBV4-1
clone_size: few
cdr3_aa: ASSQGIAGIYTDTQY

j_call: TRBJ1-2
v_call: TRBV7-2
clone_size: many
cdr3_aa: ASSLAQGRIGYT

j_call: TRBJ2-3
v_call: TRBV25-1
clone_size: .
cdr3_aa: ASSEGLAGGPGTDTQY

j_call: TRBJ1-2
v_call: TRBV20-1
clone_size: many
cdr3_aa: SARTGDDYGYT

j_call: TRBJ1-5
v_call: TRBV27
clone_size: many
cdr3_aa: ASSPGQGSRSQPQH

j_call: TRBJ2-1
v_call: TRBV20-1
clone_size: many
cdr3_aa: SAGAPLAGAISYNEQF

j_call: TRBJ1-2
v_call: TRBV20-1
clone_size: many
cdr3_aa: SASGSSKGYYGYT

j_call: TRBJ2-3
v_call: TRBV7-2
clone_size: many
cdr3_aa: ASSLDGRQGAATQY

j_call: TRBJ1-5
v_call: TRBV6-2/TRBV6-3
clone_size: .
cdr3_aa: ASSSNRNQPQH

j_call: TRBJ2-1
v_call: TRBV7-8
clone_size: .
cdr3_aa: ASSYDSSYNEQI

j_call: TRBJ2-1
v_call: TRBV5-6
clone_size: many
cdr3_aa: ASSSITSGRNNEQF

j_call: TRBJ2-3
v_call: TRBV7-2
clone_size: few
cdr3_aa: ASSRRRAGPSSTDTQY

j_call: TRBJ1-1
v_call: TRBV18
clone_size: medium-sized
cdr3_aa: ASSPENDVFGTEIEAF

j_call: TRBJ1-1
v_call: TRBV7-6
clone_size: many
cdr3_aa: ASSLRGNTEAF

j_call: TRBJ1-2
v_call: TRBV11-2
clone_size: many
cdr3_aa: ASSPLTPRDYGYT

j_call: TRBJ2-3
v_call: TRBV20-1
clone_size: many
cdr3_aa: SASLLAGTDTQY